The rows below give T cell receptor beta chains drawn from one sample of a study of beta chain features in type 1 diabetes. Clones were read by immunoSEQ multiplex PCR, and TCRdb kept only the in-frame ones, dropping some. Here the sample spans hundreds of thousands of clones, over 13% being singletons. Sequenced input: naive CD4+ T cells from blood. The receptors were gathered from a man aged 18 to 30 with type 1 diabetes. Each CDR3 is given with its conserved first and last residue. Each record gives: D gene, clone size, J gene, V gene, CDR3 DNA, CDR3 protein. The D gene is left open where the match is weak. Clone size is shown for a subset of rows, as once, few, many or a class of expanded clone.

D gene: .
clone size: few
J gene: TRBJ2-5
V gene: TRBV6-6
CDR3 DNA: TGTGCCAGCAGTTGGACGGGCAGCGAAGAGACCCAGTACTTC
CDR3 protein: CASSWTGSEETQYF

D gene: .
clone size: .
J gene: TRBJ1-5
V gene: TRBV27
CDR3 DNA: TGTGCCAGCAGTTTATCAGGGGGCAATCAGCCCCAGCATTTT
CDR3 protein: CASSLSGGNQPQHF

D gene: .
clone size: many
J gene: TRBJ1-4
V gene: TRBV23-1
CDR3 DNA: TGCGCCAGCAGTCAACACGGACAGCCTAATGAAAAACTGTTTTTT
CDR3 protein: CASSQHGQPNEKLFF

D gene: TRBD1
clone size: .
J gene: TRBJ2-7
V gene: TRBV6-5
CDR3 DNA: TGTGCCAGCAGCGGACAGGGGCCCTACGAGCAGTACTTC
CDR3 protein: CASSGQGPYEQYF

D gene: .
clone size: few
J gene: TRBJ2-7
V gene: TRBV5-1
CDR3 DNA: TGCGCCAGCAGCCTTGGACAGCCTTCCTACGAGCAGTACTTC
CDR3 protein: CASSLGQPSYEQYF

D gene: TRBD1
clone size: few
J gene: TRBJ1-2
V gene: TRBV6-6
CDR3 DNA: TGTGCCAGCAGTTTAACAGGGGGAGCTAACTATGGCTACACCTTC
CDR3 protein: CASSLTGGANYGYTF

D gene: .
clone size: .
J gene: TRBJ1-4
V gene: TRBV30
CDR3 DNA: TGTGCCTGCACGACTGGAGGGGAAAAACTGTTTTTT
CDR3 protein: CACTTGGEKLFF

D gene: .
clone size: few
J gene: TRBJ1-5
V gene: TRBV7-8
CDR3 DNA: TGTGCCAGCAGCTTAGTTGAGAGGAGCAATCAGCCCCAGCATTTT
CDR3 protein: CASSLVERSNQPQHF

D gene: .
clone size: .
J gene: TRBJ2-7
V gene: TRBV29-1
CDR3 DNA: TGCAGCGTTGGGGGGGCTTCACAGGGAGTTCCCTACGAGCAGTACTTC
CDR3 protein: CSVGGASQGVPYEQYF

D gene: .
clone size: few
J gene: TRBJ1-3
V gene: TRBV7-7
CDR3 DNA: TGTGCTAGCAGCCTCGAAAGGGCCTCTGGAAACACCATATATTTT
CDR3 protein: CASSLERASGNTIYF

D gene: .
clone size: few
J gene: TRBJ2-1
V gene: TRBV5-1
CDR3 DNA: TGCGCCAGCAGCTTGGTCACCGACCTAAACAATGAGCAGTTCTTC
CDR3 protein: CASSLVTDLNNEQFF

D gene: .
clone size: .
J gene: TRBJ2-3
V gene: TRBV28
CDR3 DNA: TGTGCCTCTGGAGGGTTAGCAACCAGCACAGATACGCAGTATTTT
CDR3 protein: CASGGLATSTDTQYF

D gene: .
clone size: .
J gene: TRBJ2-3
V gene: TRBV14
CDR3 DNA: TGTGCCAGCAGCCAAAAGCCTGGAAGGGATACGCAGTATTTT
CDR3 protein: CASSQKPGRDTQYF

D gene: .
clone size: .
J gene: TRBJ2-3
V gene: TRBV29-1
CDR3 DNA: TGCAGCGGACTGTTACACACAGATACGCAGTATTTT
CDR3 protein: CSGLLHTDTQYF

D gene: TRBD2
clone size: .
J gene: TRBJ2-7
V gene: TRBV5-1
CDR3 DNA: TGCGCCAGCAGCTCCTTACTAGCGGGGGATTACGAGCAGTACTTC
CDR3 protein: CASSSLLAGDYEQYF

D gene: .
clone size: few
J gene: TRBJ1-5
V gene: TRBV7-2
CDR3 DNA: TGTGCCAGCAGCTACCCGCAGAGGCAGCCCCAGCATTTT
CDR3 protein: CASSYPQRQPQHF

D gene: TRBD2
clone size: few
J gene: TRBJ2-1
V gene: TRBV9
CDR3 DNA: TGTGCCAGCAGCGTAGCGGGGACTAGCGGTCTAAATGAGCAGTTCTTC
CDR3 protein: CASSVAGTSGLNEQFF

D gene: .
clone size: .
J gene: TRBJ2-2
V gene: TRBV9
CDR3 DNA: TGTGCCAGCAGCGATAGGACCAACACCGGGGAGCTGTTTTTT
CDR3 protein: CASSDRTNTGELFF

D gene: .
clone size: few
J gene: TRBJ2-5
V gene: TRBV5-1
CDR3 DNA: TGCGCCAGCAGCTCGTCACAGCAAGAGACCCAGTACTTC
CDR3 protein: CASSSSQQETQYF

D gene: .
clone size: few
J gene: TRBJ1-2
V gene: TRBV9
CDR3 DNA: TGTGCCAGCAGCACCACGGTTCGGGGGGGTAGGTCTGCTGGCTACACCTTC
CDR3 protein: CASSTTVRGGRSAGYTF

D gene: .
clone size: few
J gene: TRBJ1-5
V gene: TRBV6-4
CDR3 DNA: TGTGCCAGCAGCCCTGAGGAGGATCAGCCCCAGCATTTT
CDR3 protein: CASSPEEDQPQHF

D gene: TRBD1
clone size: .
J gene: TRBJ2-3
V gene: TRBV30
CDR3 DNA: TGTGCCTGGAGTGGGCAGGGGGCTTTCACAGATACGCAGTATTTT
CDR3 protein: CAWSGQGAFTDTQYF

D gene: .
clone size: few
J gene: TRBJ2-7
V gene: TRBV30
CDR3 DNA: TGTGCCTGGAGTGTTTACGGCGCCTACGAGCAGTACTTC
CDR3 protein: CAWSVYGAYEQYF

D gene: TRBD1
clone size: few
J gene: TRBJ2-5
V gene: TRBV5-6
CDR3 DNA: TGTGCCAGCAGCAGAGACAGGGTGACGATTGTCTACTTC
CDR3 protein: CASSRDRVTIVYF

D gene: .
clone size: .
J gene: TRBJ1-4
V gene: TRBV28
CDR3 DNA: TGTGCCAGCAGTCACCGAGGGATCGATTGGGTTAATGAAAAACTGTTTTTT
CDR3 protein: CASSHRGIDWVNEKLFF

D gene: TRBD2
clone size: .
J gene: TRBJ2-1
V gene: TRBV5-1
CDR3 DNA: TGCGCCAGCAGCTTGGGTCTAGCGGGAGTGCATGAGCAGTTCTTC
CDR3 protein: CASSLGLAGVHEQFF

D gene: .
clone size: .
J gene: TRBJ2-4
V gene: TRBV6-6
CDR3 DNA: TGTGCCAGCAGTTATATGGGCAGTCGAGCCAAAAACATTCAGTACTTC
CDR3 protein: CASSYMGSRAKNIQYF

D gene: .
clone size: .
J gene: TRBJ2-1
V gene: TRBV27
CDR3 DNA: TGTGCCAGCAGTTTATCGGCCGTTTCCTACAATGAGCAGTTCTTC
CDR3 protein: CASSLSAVSYNEQFF

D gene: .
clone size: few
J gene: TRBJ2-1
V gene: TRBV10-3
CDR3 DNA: TGTGCCATCACCTCGGGAGGTAAAGGGGGGGTCAATGAGCAGTTCTTC
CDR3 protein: CAITSGGKGGVNEQFF

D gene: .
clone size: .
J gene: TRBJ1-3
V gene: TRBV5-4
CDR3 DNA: TGTGCCAGCAGCTTGGACGCGAGATCTGGAAACACCATATATTTT
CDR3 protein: CASSLDARSGNTIYF

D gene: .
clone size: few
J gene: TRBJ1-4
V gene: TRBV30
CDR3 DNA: TGTGCCTGGAACCTGCGGGGGGGAAATGAAAAACTGTTTTTT
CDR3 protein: CAWNLRGGNEKLFF

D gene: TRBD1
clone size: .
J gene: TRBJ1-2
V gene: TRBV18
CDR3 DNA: TGTGCCAGCTCACCGGGAGCGGGACAGGATGCCTATGGCTACACCTTC
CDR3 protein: CASSPGAGQDAYGYTF

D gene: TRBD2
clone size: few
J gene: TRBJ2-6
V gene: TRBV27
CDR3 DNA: TGTGCCAGCAGTCCCGGGGGGAATGGGAAACATGGGGCCAACGTCCTGACTTTC
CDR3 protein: CASSPGGNGKHGANVLTF

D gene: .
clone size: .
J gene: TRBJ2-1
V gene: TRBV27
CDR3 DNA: TGTGCCAGCAGTTTCTCCGGGATCGGGAATGAGCAGTTCTTC
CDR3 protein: CASSFSGIGNEQFF

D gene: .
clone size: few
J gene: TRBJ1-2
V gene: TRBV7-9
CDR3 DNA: TGTGCCAGCAGCCCGGGACGGACCAGCACCCTTGGCATCTATGGCTACACCTTC
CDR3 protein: CASSPGRTSTLGIYGYTF

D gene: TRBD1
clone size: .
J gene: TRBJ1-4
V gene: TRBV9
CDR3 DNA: TGTGCCAGCAGCATCGGGACAGCAACTAATGAAAAACTGTTTTTT
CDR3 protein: CASSIGTATNEKLFF

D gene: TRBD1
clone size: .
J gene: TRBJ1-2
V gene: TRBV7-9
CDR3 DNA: TGTGCCAGCAGCTTAGCCAGCGGACAGGGTGGAGGCTACACCTTC
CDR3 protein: CASSLASGQGGGYTF

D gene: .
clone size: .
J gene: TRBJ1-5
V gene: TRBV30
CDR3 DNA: TGTGCCTGGAGTGTACTCGGTCAGCCCCAGCATTTT
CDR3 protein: CAWSVLGQPQHF

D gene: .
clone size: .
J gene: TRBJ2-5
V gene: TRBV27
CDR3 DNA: TGTGCCAGCAGTTTAACCCGTGTTCAAGAGACCCAGTACTTC
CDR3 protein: CASSLTRVQETQYF

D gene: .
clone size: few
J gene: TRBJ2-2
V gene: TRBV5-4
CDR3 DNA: TGTGCCAGCAGCTTCCAAGCTGGGGAGCTGTTTTTT
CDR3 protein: CASSFQAGELFF

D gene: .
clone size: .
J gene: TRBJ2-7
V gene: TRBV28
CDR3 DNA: TGTGCCAGCAGTTTTTCTAGTTCCTACGAGCAGTACTTC
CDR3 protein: CASSFSSSYEQYF

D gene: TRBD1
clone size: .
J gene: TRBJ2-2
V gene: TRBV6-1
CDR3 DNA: TGTGCCAGCAGTGGACCCGGGACAGGAGACACCGGGGAGCTGTTTTTT
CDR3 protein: CASSGPGTGDTGELFF

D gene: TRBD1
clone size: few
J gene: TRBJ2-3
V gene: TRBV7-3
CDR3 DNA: TGTGCCAGCAGCCAGAGACAGGGGAGCACAGATACGCAGTATTTT
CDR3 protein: CASSQRQGSTDTQYF

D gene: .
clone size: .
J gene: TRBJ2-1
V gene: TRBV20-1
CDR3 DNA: TGCAGTGCTTCGGACAGCGTAAAGCAGTTCTTC
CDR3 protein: CSASDSVKQFF

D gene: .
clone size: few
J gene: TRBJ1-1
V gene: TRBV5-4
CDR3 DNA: TGTGCCAGCAGCTTGGGGACCGGGTGGCCTGAAGCTTTCTTT
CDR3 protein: CASSLGTGWPEAFF

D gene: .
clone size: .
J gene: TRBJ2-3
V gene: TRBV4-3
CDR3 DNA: TGCGCCAGCAGCCAAGGGCAACGGCTCCGTCCGCAGTATTTT
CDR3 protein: CASSQGQRLRPQYF

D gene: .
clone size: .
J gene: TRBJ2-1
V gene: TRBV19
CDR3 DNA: TGTGCCAGTAGCTCACTAACGGAGGGCCGTTGGAATGAGCAGTTCTTC
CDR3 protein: CASSSLTEGRWNEQFF

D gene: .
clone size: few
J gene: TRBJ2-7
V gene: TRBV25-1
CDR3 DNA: TGTGCCAGCAGTCACTACGAGCAGTACTTC
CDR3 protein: CASSHYEQYF

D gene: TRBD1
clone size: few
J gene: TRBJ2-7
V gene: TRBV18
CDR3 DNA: TGTGCCAGCTCACCCGGACAGGGGGTGGGCTACGAGCAGTACTTC
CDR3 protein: CASSPGQGVGYEQYF

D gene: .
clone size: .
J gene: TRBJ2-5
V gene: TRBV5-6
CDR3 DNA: TGTGCCAGCACCTACAGACTGGGGTGGGATGAGACCCAGTACTTC
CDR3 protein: CASTYRLGWDETQYF

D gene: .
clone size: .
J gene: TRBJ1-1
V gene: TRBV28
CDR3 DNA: TGTGCCAGCATGGTTGCTCAGGCGAACACTGAAGCTTTCTTT
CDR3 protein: CASMVAQANTEAFF

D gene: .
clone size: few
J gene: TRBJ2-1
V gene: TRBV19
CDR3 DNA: TGTGCCAGTAGTATGCAAGGGATTGGCTCCTACAATGAGCAGTTCTTC
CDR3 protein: CASSMQGIGSYNEQFF

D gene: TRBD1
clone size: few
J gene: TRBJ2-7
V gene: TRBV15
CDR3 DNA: TGTGCCACCAGCAGACTCCACTCCGGGACAGGGGCAGTCGAGCAGTACTTC
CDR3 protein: CATSRLHSGTGAVEQYF